This T cell receptor (beta chain) was sequenced for a study of blood T cells in healthy people across ages. The CDR3 consists of 14 residues. The trim removed 1 base at V and 8 bases at J, leaving 6 bases unmatched. CDR1 and CDR2 from the germline V gene are SEHNR and FQNEAQ (reference sequence). This clonotype showed up many times. For the second PCR, which ran for about 7 to 11 cycles, a sample-barcoded 5' primer and a J-beta primer mix were used. Each cDNA molecule was tagged by a template-switch adaptor that had 12 random nucleotides. MiXCR was run by TCRdb on the 5' RACE reads, yielding one entry per CDR3 protein. The table shows about 640,000 distinct CDR3 sequences, with around 41% occurring only once.

The sequenced sample was blood. The receptor comes from a man older than 75 in good health. The chain combines TRBV7-9 with TRBJ2-7, with 9 bases aligning to TRBD2. The CDR3 reads CASSLGTSDEKQYF. The CDR3 region has the DNA TGTGCCAGCAGCTTAGGGACTAGCGACGAAAAGCAGTACTTC.